Following are 9 T cell receptor beta chains from one sample sequenced in a study of shared clonotypes between healthy human individuals. Method: immunoSEQ multiplex PCR; TCRdb's copy keeps in-frame clones and lacks some. The table shows about 530,000 clones, with approximately 95% occurring only once. The sample comprised naive CD4+ T cells sorted from blood. Subset meaning: CD45RA+ positively selected. These receptors all come from a woman aged 25-40 years in good health.

CDR3 nucleotides: TGTGCCTGGAGTGTTTTTTTGATGGGGGAAAAACTGTTTTTT. It is translated as CAWSVFLMGEKLFF. This chain uses TRBV30 with TRBJ1-4; D remains unclear. Germline V lookup: CDR1 GTSNPN, CDR2 SVGIG (reference sequence). This CDR3 has 14 residues. V was shortened by 0 bases and J by 8 bases, with 13 bases between the two germline ends. Filled out from reference TRBV30 and TRBJ1-4, the complete variable domain reads SQTIHQWPATLVQPVGSPLSLECTVEGTSNPNLYWYRQAAGRGLQLLFYSVGIGQISSEVPQNLSASRPQDRQFILSSKKLLLSDSGFYLCAWSVFLMGEKLFFGSGTQLSVL.

V and J are TRBV19 and TRBJ2-2, with 8 bases fitting TRBD1. After removal of 3 bases from V and 6 bases from J, the junction contained 9 bases not matched to a gene. CDR1 and CDR2 (germline): LNHDA, SQIVND (reference sequence). There are 16 residues in the CDR3. CDR3: CASSMLNRGIAGELFF. CDR3 DNA sequence: TGTGCCAGTAGTATGCTGAACAGGGGGATTGCCGGGGAGCTGTTTTTT. Full variable domain (missing parts from reference TRBV19 and TRBJ2-2): DGGITQSPKYLFRKEGQNVTLSCEQNLNHDAMYWYRQDPGQGLRLIYYSQIVNDFQKGDIAEGYSVSREKKESFPLTVTSAQKNPTAFYLCASSMLNRGIAGELFFGEGSRLTVL.

The chain couples TRBV19 to TRBJ2-4; D remains ambiguous. CDR3 size: 16 residues. Germline lookup yields CDR1 LNHDA and CDR2 SQIVND (reference sequence). The germline V and J ends were trimmed by 5 bases and 1 base, with 15 bases remaining between them. CDR3 bases: TGTGCCAGTAGTCCTTCGGGCGTCGGGGCCAAAAACATTCAGTACTTC. It encodes CASSPSGVGAKNIQYF.

The chain is built from TRBV7-2 and TRBJ2-1, with 9 nucleotides matching TRBD1. V lost 6 bases to trimming and J lost 5 bases; unmatched junction nucleotides: 8. Germline CDR1 SGHTA, CDR2 FQGNSA. This CDR3 spans 15 amino acids. The CDR3 region is CASSRPGQGDNEQFF. In DNA, the CDR3 is TGTGCCAGCAGTAGGCCGGGACAGGGTGACAATGAGCAGTTCTTC.

The gene calls are TRBV21-1 and TRBJ2-3; the table names TRBD2, a call not compared with the DNA. TRBV21-1 is given as a pseudogene. The CDR3 spans 18 residues. The CDR3 bases are TGTGCCAGCAGCAGGCCTAGCGGGAGGGGTCACAGGGAAGATACGCAGTATTTT. It encodes CASSRPSGRGHREDTQYF.

V is TRBV5-4 and J is TRBJ2-7; D is tentatively TRBD1 or TRBD2 (6 bases each). Germline CDR1 SGHNT, CDR2 YYREEE (reference sequence). This CDR3 is 12 amino acids long. V shed 4 bases and J shed 6 bases, with 11 bases lying between them. The chain's CDR3 is CASSEQGGEQYF. In DNA form, the CDR3 reads TGTGCCAGCAGCGAACAGGGAGGCGAGCAGTACTTC.

The CDR3 is CASTARLTYNEQFF. CDR3 DNA sequence: TGTGCCAGCACCGCTCGACTAACGTACAATGAGCAGTTCTTC. The chain is built from TRBV11-1 and TRBJ2-1; a weak D match, TRBD2 (5 bases). CDR1 SGHAT and CDR2 FQDESV come from the germline V gene (reference sequence). CDR3 length equals 14 residues. V was clipped by 7 bases and J by 4 bases, with 14 bases between them.

This sequence joins TRBV5-6 and TRBJ2-7; the D gene is possibly TRBD2 (6 bases). The CDR3 runs to 15 residues. From germline, CDR1 is SGHDT and CDR2 YYEEEE. With 0 bases removed from V and 4 bases from J, the gap between germline ends came to 14 bases. The CDR3 is CASSLAGGLPYEQYF. DNA of the CDR3: TGTGCCAGCAGCTTGGCCGGGGGACTTCCATACGAGCAGTACTTC.

CDR3 region: CASSLAATSSYEQYF. The CDR3 nucleotides are TGTGCCAGCAGCTTAGCGGCCACGTCTTCCTACGAGCAGTACTTC. The chain employs TRBV7-3 and TRBJ2-7; D not resolved. Germline-derived CDR1 and CDR2 are SGHTA and FQGTGA. V was pared by 2 bases and J by 1 base, with 12 bases between. The CDR3 length is 15 residues.